This is a list of T cell receptor beta chains from one sample in a study of T cell changes during pregnancy in multiple sclerosis. Measured with immunoSEQ multiplex PCR; TCRdb has only the in-frame clones, and not every one. This sample has about 89,000 clones; just under 95% occur once, and the top ten carry around 0.84%. The material was peripheral blood, obtained in the third trimester of pregnancy. Source of these receptors: a female donor with multiple sclerosis, enrolled in a pregnancy study. CDR3s leave out the opening cysteine and the closing phenylalanine or tryptophan. Fields, in order: CDR3 protein, J gene, V gene.

cdr3_aa: SVEEGQTPLKRSAPTDTQY
j_call: TRBJ2-3
v_call: TRBV29-1

cdr3_aa: ASSERQGGSEKLF
j_call: TRBJ1-4
v_call: TRBV25-1

cdr3_aa: ASSLLSYEQY
j_call: TRBJ2-7
v_call: TRBV28

cdr3_aa: AWSVGTGSEKLF
j_call: TRBJ1-4
v_call: TRBV30

cdr3_aa: ASSVVADRVHEQY
j_call: TRBJ2-7
v_call: TRBV9

cdr3_aa: ASSSDIPGGETQY
j_call: TRBJ2-5
v_call: TRBV27

cdr3_aa: ASSLEPAGITDTQY
j_call: TRBJ2-3
v_call: TRBV5-4

cdr3_aa: ASSLSFGSASVGELF
j_call: TRBJ2-2
v_call: TRBV7-6

cdr3_aa: ASSLGLAGPYNEQF
j_call: TRBJ2-1
v_call: TRBV7-2

cdr3_aa: ASRTGAGGFSYEQY
j_call: TRBJ2-7
v_call: TRBV27

cdr3_aa: ATRGGQQETQY
j_call: TRBJ2-5
v_call: TRBV15

cdr3_aa: ASSHRQGGTDTQY
j_call: TRBJ2-3
v_call: TRBV7-2

cdr3_aa: ASSDRDSGTQY
j_call: TRBJ2-5
v_call: TRBV7-2

cdr3_aa: ASSSRVQGNTEAF
j_call: TRBJ1-1
v_call: TRBV13

cdr3_aa: ASSIVPNTEAF
j_call: TRBJ1-1
v_call: TRBV19

cdr3_aa: ASSSSGSGNTIY
j_call: TRBJ1-3
v_call: TRBV5-1

cdr3_aa: ASSEPTEGTGELF
j_call: TRBJ2-2
v_call: TRBV2

cdr3_aa: ASSRGQSTYMNTEAF
j_call: TRBJ1-1
v_call: TRBV5-4

cdr3_aa: ASTGGGGGGYT
j_call: TRBJ1-2
v_call: TRBV6-6

cdr3_aa: ASSRGLAGVDTQY
j_call: TRBJ2-3
v_call: TRBV11-3

cdr3_aa: ASSVAGVVNTEAF
j_call: TRBJ1-1
v_call: TRBV9

cdr3_aa: ASKSPTSGSPLPY
j_call: TRBJ2-7
v_call: TRBV6-5

cdr3_aa: ASSEGLAGVGYEQY
j_call: TRBJ2-7
v_call: TRBV6-1

cdr3_aa: ASSPGTAGNTIY
j_call: TRBJ1-3
v_call: TRBV23-1

cdr3_aa: ASSMGAGRGGDTQY
j_call: TRBJ2-3
v_call: TRBV19

cdr3_aa: ASGLPYGGRINTEAF
j_call: TRBJ1-1
v_call: TRBV12-5

cdr3_aa: ASSLVGQGATDTQY
j_call: TRBJ2-3
v_call: TRBV5-4

cdr3_aa: ASSETGIYGYT
j_call: TRBJ1-2
v_call: TRBV2

cdr3_aa: ASSQWRDEQF
j_call: TRBJ2-1
v_call: TRBV11-2

cdr3_aa: AWSVLSLPNEQF
j_call: TRBJ2-1
v_call: TRBV30

cdr3_aa: ASSRGGNYGYT
j_call: TRBJ1-2
v_call: TRBV19

cdr3_aa: AWSVGGGGYGYT
j_call: TRBJ1-2
v_call: TRBV30

cdr3_aa: ASSSLGTGLYEQY
j_call: TRBJ2-7
v_call: TRBV7-8

cdr3_aa: ASSPRLRNTEAF
j_call: TRBJ1-1
v_call: TRBV6-5

cdr3_aa: ASSLAVMNTEAF
j_call: TRBJ1-1
v_call: TRBV5-1

cdr3_aa: SVNTNRVTETQY
j_call: TRBJ2-5
v_call: TRBV29-1

cdr3_aa: ASKTGAQETQY
j_call: TRBJ2-5
v_call: TRBV27

cdr3_aa: ASSLPGTGGFRETQY
j_call: TRBJ2-5
v_call: TRBV5-1

cdr3_aa: ASSSPGGETQY
j_call: TRBJ2-5
v_call: TRBV6-5

cdr3_aa: ASSEAQYTKAF
j_call: TRBJ1-1
v_call: TRBV6-1

cdr3_aa: ASALFEVFNQPQH
j_call: TRBJ1-5
v_call: TRBV6-6

cdr3_aa: ASSAPGTGVGDEQF
j_call: TRBJ2-1
v_call: TRBV11-3

cdr3_aa: ASSEALMGTVRARRGYT
j_call: TRBJ1-2
v_call: TRBV6-1

cdr3_aa: ASSLTQGPGETQY
j_call: TRBJ2-5
v_call: TRBV6-5

cdr3_aa: ASSQAPGAGARYEQY
j_call: TRBJ2-7
v_call: TRBV6-1

cdr3_aa: ASGLVRSADEAF
j_call: TRBJ1-1
v_call: TRBV12-5